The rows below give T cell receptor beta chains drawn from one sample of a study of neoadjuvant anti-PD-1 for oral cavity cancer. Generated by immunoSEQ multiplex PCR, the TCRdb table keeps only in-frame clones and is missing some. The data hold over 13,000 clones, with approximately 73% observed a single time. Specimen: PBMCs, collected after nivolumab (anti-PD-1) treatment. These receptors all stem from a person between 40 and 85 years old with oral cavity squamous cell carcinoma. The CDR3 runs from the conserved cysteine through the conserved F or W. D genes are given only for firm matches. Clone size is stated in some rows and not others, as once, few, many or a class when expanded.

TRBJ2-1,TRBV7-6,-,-,CASSFSSDSSVDEQFF,TGTGCCAGCAGCTTTTCTTCCGACAGTTCAGTCGATGAGCAGTTCTTC
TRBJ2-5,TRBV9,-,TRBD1,CASSYRDRGLETQYF,TGTGCCAGCAGTTACCGGGACAGGGGGTTAGAGACCCAGTACTTC
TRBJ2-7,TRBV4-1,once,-,CASSRVGRGLSYEQYF,TGCGCCAGCAGCCGGGTGGGGCGGGGACTCTCCTACGAGCAGTACTTC
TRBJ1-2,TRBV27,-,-,CASSLQGRAGYTF,TGTGCCAGCAGTTTACAGGGTCGTGCTGGCTACACCTTC
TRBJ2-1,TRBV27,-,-,CASTSTSPSYNEQFF,TGTGCCAGCACCTCTACATCCCCCTCCTACAATGAGCAGTTCTTC
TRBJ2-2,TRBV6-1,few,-,CASSEEGLAGELFF,TGTGCCAGCAGTGAGGAGGGGCTAGCCGGGGAGCTGTTTTTT
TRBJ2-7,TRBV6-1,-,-,CASSEGYYEQYF,TGTGCCAGCAGTGAAGGGTACTACGAGCAGTACTTC
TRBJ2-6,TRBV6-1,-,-,CASSEAGTGANVLTF,TGTGCCAGCAGTGAAGCAGGGACCGGGGCCAACGTCCTGACTTTC
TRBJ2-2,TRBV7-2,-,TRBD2,CASRPPSGINTGELFF,TGTGCCAGCAGACCTCCTAGCGGGATAAACACCGGGGAGCTGTTTTTT
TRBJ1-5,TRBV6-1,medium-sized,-,CASGSRETQPQHF,TGTGCCAGCGGTTCCAGGGAAACTCAGCCCCAGCATTTT
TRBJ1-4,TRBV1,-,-,CTSRPTTGGDEKLFF,TGCACCAGCAGGCCCACGACAGGGGGCGACGAAAAACTGTTTTTT
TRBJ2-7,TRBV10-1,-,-,CASRPPYEQYF,TGCGCCAGCAGACCTCCCTACGAGCAGTACTTC
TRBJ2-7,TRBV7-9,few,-,CASSLGPDSSYEQYF,TGTGCCAGCAGCTTGGGCCCCGACAGCTCCTACGAGCAGTACTTC
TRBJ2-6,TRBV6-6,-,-,CASSYSGANVLTF,TGTGCCAGCAGTTATAGTGGGGCCAACGTCCTGACTTTC
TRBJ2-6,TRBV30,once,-,CAWSVRLQGGSGANVLTF,TGTGCCTGGAGTGTACGATTGCAGGGTGGCTCTGGGGCCAACGTCCTGACTTTC
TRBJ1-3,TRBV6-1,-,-,CASSGSRESGNTIYF,TGTGCCAGCAGTGGGTCTCGGGAGTCCGGAAACACCATATATTTT
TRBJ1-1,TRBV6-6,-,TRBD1,CASSWGTANTEAFF,TGTGCCAGCAGTTGGGGGACAGCTAACACTGAAGCTTTCTTT
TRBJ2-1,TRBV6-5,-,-,CASSPDTSSYNEQFF,TGTGCCAGCAGTCCGGACACGAGCTCCTACAATGAGCAGTTCTTC
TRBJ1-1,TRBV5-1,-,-,CASTLEGVRDTEAFF,TGCGCCAGCACCCTTGAGGGGGTCAGGGACACTGAAGCTTTCTTT
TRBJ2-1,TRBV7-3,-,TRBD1,CASSSGTGLYNEQFF,TGTGCCAGCAGCTCCGGGACAGGGTTATACAATGAGCAGTTCTTC
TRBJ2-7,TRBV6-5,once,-,CASSSGPNSYEQYF,TGTGCCAGCAGTTCGGGACCTAATTCCTACGAGCAGTACTTC
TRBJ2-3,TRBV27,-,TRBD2,CASSSRLAGGLTDTQYF,TGTGCCAGCAGTTCCAGACTAGCGGGGGGCCTCACAGATACGCAGTATTTT
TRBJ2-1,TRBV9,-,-,CASSVGRDPSYNEQFF,TGTGCCAGCAGCGTAGGAAGGGACCCTTCCTACAATGAGCAGTTCTTC
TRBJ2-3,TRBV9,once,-,CASSAAPGGATDTQYF,TGTGCCAGCAGCGCCGCCCCAGGAGGGGCCACAGATACGCAGTATTTT
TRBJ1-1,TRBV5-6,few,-,CASSLFGGGLLEAFF,TGTGCCAGCAGCTTATTTGGCGGTGGGCTTCTAGAAGCTTTCTTT
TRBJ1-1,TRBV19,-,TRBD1,CASLLTGGVEAFF,TGTGCCAGCCTACTAACAGGGGGCGTTGAAGCTTTCTTT
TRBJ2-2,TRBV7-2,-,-,CASSFLFTGELFF,TGTGCCAGCAGCTTCCTGTTTACCGGGGAGCTGTTTTTT
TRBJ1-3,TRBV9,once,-,CASSVEAGALSGNTIYF,TGTGCCAGCAGCGTAGAGGCAGGGGCGCTCTCTGGAAACACCATATATTTT
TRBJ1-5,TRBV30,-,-,CAWSAQPNQPQHF,TGTGCCTGGAGTGCCCAGCCCAATCAGCCCCAGCATTTT
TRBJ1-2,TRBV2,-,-,CASSGNDYGYTF,TGTGCCAGCAGTGGGAATGACTATGGCTACACCTTC
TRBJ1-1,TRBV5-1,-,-,CASSLTGGYEAFF,TGCGCCAGCAGCTTGACAGGCGGATATGAAGCTTTCTTT
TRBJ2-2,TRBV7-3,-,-,CASSIWLNTGELFF,TGTGCCAGCAGCATCTGGTTAAACACCGGGGAGCTGTTTTTT
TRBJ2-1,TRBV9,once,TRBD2,CASSVAFGAGDIYEQFF,TGTGCCAGCAGCGTAGCCTTCGGAGCGGGAGATATCTATGAGCAGTTCTTC
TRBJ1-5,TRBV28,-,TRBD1,CASSLGGQGRLSNQPQHF,TGTGCCAGCAGTTTAGGGGGACAGGGTAGGCTTAGCAATCAGCCCCAGCATTTT
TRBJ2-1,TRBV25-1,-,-,CASSLGLQNNEQFF,TGTGCCAGCAGTCTTGGACTACAGAACAATGAGCAGTTCTTC
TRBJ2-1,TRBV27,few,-,CASTPPGEQFF,TGTGCCAGCACCCCCCCGGGTGAGCAGTTCTTC
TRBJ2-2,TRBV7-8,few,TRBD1,CASSPQTGWNTGELFF,TGTGCCAGCAGCCCTCAGACAGGGTGGAACACCGGGGAGCTGTTTTTT
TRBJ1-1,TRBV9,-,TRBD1,CASSAQGASTEAFF,TGTGCCAGCAGCGCACAGGGGGCAAGTACTGAAGCTTTCTTT
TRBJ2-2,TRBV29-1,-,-,CSVHRTSGGTGELFF,TGCAGCGTCCATAGGACGTCTGGAGGGACCGGGGAGCTGTTTTTT
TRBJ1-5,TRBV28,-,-,CASTHTRGRQPQHF,TGTGCCAGCACCCACACGAGGGGTCGACAGCCCCAGCATTTT
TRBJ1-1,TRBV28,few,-,CASSPRVTEAFF,TGTGCCAGCAGTCCCCGGGTCACTGAAGCTTTCTTT
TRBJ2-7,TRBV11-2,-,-,CASSDGPLYEQYF,TGTGCCAGCAGCGATGGGCCCCTCTACGAGCAGTACTTC
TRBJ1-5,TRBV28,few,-,CASSLWGDSSIQPQHF,TGTGCCAGCAGTTTATGGGGGGACTCTTCAATTCAGCCCCAGCATTTT
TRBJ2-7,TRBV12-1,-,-,CASSLDKLGSYEQYF,TGTGCCAGCAGCCTCGACAAACTGGGGTCCTACGAGCAGTACTTC
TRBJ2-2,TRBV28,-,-,CASSITGNTGELFF,TGTGCCAGCAGCATCACAGGGAACACCGGGGAGCTGTTTTTT
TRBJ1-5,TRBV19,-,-,CASAWTGNQPQHF,TGTGCCAGCGCTTGGACGGGCAATCAGCCCCAGCATTTT
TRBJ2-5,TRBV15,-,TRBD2,CATSRDRLADQETQYF,TGTGCCACCAGCAGAGATAGACTAGCGGATCAAGAGACCCAGTACTTC
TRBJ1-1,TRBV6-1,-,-,CASTLRGGTEAFF,TGTGCCAGCACCCTAAGGGGCGGCACTGAAGCTTTCTTT
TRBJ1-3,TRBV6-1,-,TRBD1,CASSEVNRGRGGPGNTIYF,TGTGCCAGCAGTGAAGTGAACAGGGGCCGCGGGGGGCCTGGAAACACCATATATTTT
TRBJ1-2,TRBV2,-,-,CASSAQQNYGYTF,TGTGCCAGCAGTGCACAGCAGAACTATGGCTACACCTTC
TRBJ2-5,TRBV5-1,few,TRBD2,CASSLLAGGLQETQYF,TGCGCCAGCAGCCTACTAGCGGGAGGATTGCAAGAGACCCAGTACTTC
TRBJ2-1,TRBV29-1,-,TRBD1,CSVEGTGGSEQFF,TGCAGCGTTGAAGGGACAGGTGGCAGTGAGCAGTTCTTC
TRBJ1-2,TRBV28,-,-,CASSSGSSGYTF,TGTGCCAGCAGTTCGGGAAGCTCTGGCTACACCTTC
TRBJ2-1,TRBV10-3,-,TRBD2,CAIRLSAGAYEQFF,TGTGCCATCAGACTCTCGGCGGGAGCCTATGAGCAGTTCTTC
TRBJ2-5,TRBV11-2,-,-,CASSFLTSGGPEETQYF,TGTGCCAGCAGCTTTCTCACTTCGGGGGGCCCTGAAGAGACCCAGTACTTC
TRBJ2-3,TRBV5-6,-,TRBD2,CASNTLSGLAIDTDTQYF,TGTGCCAGCAACACATTATCAGGACTAGCGATCGACACAGATACGCAGTATTTT
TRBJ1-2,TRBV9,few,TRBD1,CASSTTTGVGYTF,TGTGCCAGCAGCACCACGACAGGGGTCGGCTACACCTTC
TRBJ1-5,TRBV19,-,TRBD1,CASSMGEGAGQPQHF,TGTGCCAGTAGTATGGGGGAGGGGGCCGGGCAGCCCCAGCATTTT
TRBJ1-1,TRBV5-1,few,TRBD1,CASSFQGADTEAFF,TGCGCCAGCAGCTTCCAGGGGGCCGATACTGAAGCTTTCTTT
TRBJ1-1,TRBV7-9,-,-,CASRSTGGGAEAFF,TGTGCCAGCCGCTCGACAGGTGGAGGGGCTGAAGCTTTCTTT